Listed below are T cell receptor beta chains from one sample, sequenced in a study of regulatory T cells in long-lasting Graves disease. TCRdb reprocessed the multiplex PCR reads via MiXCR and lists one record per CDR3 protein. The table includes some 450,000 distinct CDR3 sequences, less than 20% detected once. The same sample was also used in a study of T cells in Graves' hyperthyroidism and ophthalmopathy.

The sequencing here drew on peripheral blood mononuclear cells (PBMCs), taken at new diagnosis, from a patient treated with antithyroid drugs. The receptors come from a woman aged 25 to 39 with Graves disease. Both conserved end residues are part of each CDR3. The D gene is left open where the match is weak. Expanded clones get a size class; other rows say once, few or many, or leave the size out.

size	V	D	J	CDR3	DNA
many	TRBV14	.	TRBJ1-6	CASSQDGGTGSPLHF	TGTGCCAGCAGCCAAGATGGAGGGACGGGGTCACCCCTCCACTTT
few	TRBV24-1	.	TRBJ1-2	CATSDGGGHYGYTF	TGTGCCACCAGTGATGGGGGTGGGCACTATGGCTACACCTTC
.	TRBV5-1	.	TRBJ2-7	CASSLRDLTYERYF	TGCGCCAGCAGCCTCCGGGACCTAACCTACGAGCGGTACTTC
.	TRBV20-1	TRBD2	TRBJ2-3	CSARVTSGRAGDTQYF	TGCAGTGCTAGAGTAACGAGCGGGAGGGCCGGAGATACGCAGTATTTT
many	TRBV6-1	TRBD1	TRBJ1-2	CASSDRGQGHYGYTF	TGTGCCAGCAGTGATAGGGGACAGGGGCACTATGGCTACACCTTC
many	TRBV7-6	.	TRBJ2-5	CASSPRPRQETQYF	TGTGCCAGCAGCCCCCGGCCCCGCCAAGAGACCCAGTACTTC
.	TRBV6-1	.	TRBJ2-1	CASSQNMYEQFF	TGTGCCAGCAGTCAAAATATGTATGAGCAGTTCTTC
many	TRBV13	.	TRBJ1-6	CASSFSRSSYNSPLHF	TGTGCCAGCAGCTTTAGCAGAAGCTCCTATAATTCACCCCTCCACTTT
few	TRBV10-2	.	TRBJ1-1	CASSDGLLQPRNTEAFF	TGCGCCAGCAGTGACGGCCTTCTCCAACCAAGAAACACTGAAGCTTTCTTT
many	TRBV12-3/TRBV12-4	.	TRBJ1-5	CASSFSQADQPQHF	TGTGCCAGCAGTTTTTCACAGGCCGATCAGCCCCAGCATTTT
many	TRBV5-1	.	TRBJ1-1	CASSLDQGATEAFF	TGCGCCAGCAGCTTGGATCAGGGAGCAACTGAAGCTTTCTTT
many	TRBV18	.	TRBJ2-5	CASSPRGGLQETQYF	TGTGCCAGCTCACCAAGAGGAGGACTCCAAGAGACCCAGTACTTC
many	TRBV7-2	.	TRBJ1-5	CASSAGGGQPQHF	TGTGCCAGCAGCGCCGGGGGCGGGCAGCCCCAGCATTTT